Sequencing of this T cell receptor beta chain was carried out in a study of T-cell reconstitution after alpha-beta-depleted transplantation in children. Unique molecular identifiers were used in preparing the TCRbeta library. TCRdb fed the PCR reads into MiXCR, producing one record per CDR3 protein. Of about 540,000 distinct CDR3 sequences detected, 18% appear once; the ten largest clones hold less than 4%. Trimming took 2 bases from V and 1 from J, leaving 15 bases between them. CDR3 length equals 17 residues. This chain joins TRBV12-3 or TRBV12-4 and TRBJ2-1; D gene unclear. This TCR was sampled from a human donor who donated a stem cell graft to a child with acute lymphoblastic leukemia. Sequencing used PBMCs from the stem cell graft donor, obtained from the stem cell graft. The CDR3 reads CASSLSGLGGSYNEQFF. The DNA of the CDR3 is TGTGCCAGCAGTTTAAGTGGGCTAGGTGGGTCCTACAATGAGCAGTTCTTC.